A single T cell receptor beta chain is shown here with its context. Its cognate antigen is unknown. These data are taken from a study of early T cells in non-severe SARS-CoV-2 infection. Findings and limits, study-wide: A preference for anti-spike CD8 responses marked VDJdb matching, which missed private and CD4 specificities.

CDR1 SQVTM and CDR2 ANQGSEA come from the germline V gene. Trimming left V 6 bases short and J 5 bases short, with 11 bases between. The CDR3 is 12 residues long. Individual cDNA molecules were tagged with unique molecular identifiers, the study reported. TCRdb re-derived calls from the 5' RACE reads in MiXCR, one entry per CDR3 protein. The data hold 80,000 or so distinct CDR3 sequences, with over 12% observed a single time. The gene calls are TRBV29-1 and TRBJ2-1; D unclear. Sequencing was done on a sample of whole blood. The sequence came from an adult who was a healthcare worker with PCR-confirmed SARS-CoV-2 infection or an uninfected control (not recorded which). CDR3 nucleotides: TGCAGCGTGGCTGGAGTGAACAATGAGCAGTTCTTC. Amino acids: CSVAGVNNEQFF.